This TCR beta chain was observed in a study of T cell repertoires in aging, cancer and after chemotherapy. Findings and limits, study-wide: Across the chemotherapy interval, each cancer cohort showed higher median generation probability, suggesting thymic rebound. These repertoire data do not allow conclusions about immunological memory after chemotherapy. In cancer patients, declining TCR diversity with age involved lost richness and lost evenness.

This clonotype occurred a few times. Antigen unknown. The CDR3 loop spans 14 amino acids. Germline loops: CDR1 ENHRY, CDR2 SYGVKD. V was cut by 2 bases and J by 3 bases, with 11 bases left in between. TRB rearrangements spanning V, D and J were amplified using mixed TRB-A/B primers. TCRdb re-called the multiplex PCR reads through MiXCR, storing one row per CDR3 protein. The sample lists several thousand distinct CDR3 sequences, around 70% seen once, with roughly 7.9% in the top ten. Peripheral blood genomic DNA, not sorted cells or RNA, was the template. The chain employs TRBV10-3 and TRBJ2-7; D tentatively reads TRBD1 or TRBD2 (5 bases each). Sequencing used blood. The clonotype comes from a human donor with a solid tumor. In nucleotides, the CDR3 is TGTGCCATCAGTGAGAACCGGGACGACTACGAGCAGTACTTC. This gives the protein CAISENRDDYEQYF.